Listed below are T cell receptor beta chains from one sample, sequenced in a study of Graves' ophthalmopathy and Graves' hyperthyroidism. TCRdb itself ran the multiplex PCR reads through MiXCR, one entry per CDR3 protein. The table records approximately 700,000 distinct CDR3 sequences, roughly 40% of them present only once. The sample consisted of peripheral blood. Every receptor here comes from an adult man with Graves' ophthalmopathy. Each CDR3 is given with its conserved first and last residue. The D gene is left open where the match is weak. Expanded clones get a size class; other rows say once, few or many, or leave the size out.

>TRBJ1-3|-|TRBV12-3/TRBV12-4|-
CASSSIIGTGRGTIYF
TGTGCCAGCAGTTCCATCATCGGAACGGGGAGGGGCACCATATATTTT
>TRBJ1-5|-|TRBV24-1|-
CANSYGGTGNQPQHF
TGTGCCAACAGTTACGGAGGGACTGGAAATCAGCCCCAGCATTTT
>TRBJ1-5|-|TRBV5-5|-
CASSPSCGGIQPQHF
TGTGCCAGCAGCCCATCCTGCGGGGGCATTCAGCCCCAGCATTTT
>TRBJ2-5|TRBD2|TRBV9|few
CASSPRTSGAETQYF
TGTGCCAGCAGCCCTAGGACTAGCGGGGCGGAGACCCAGTACTTC
>TRBJ2-5|TRBD1|TRBV20-1|few
CSARPGTAVQETQYF
TGCAGTGCTAGGCCCGGGACAGCAGTACAAGAGACCCAGTACTTC
>TRBJ2-5|-|TRBV24-1|many
CATSDFNPGEGETQYF
TGTGCCACCAGTGATTTCAACCCCGGAGAAGGAGAGACCCAGTACTTC
>TRBJ2-5|TRBD1|TRBV6-5|many
CASSPYRGREETQYF
TGTGCCAGCAGTCCGTACAGGGGGCGTGAAGAGACCCAGTACTTC
>TRBJ1-6|-|TRBV7-9|many
CASTRSGSPLHF
TGTGCCAGCACCCGGTCTGGGTCACCCCTCCACTTT
>TRBJ1-6|TRBD1|TRBV9|once
CASSNDRAGNSPLHF
TGTGCCAGCAGCAACGACAGGGCGGGTAATTCACCCCTCCACTTT
>TRBJ1-1|TRBD1|TRBV12-3/TRBV12-4|-
CASSFQGGRSEAFF
TGTGCCAGCAGTTTCCAGGGGGGGAGGAGTGAAGCTTTCTTT
>TRBJ1-5|-|TRBV6-5|many
CASSYTFGQPQHF
TGTGCCAGCAGTTACACATTTGGTCAGCCCCAGCATTTT
>TRBJ2-2|TRBD1|TRBV5-4|-
CASRRDRGSTGELFF
TGTGCCAGCAGAAGGGACAGGGGGTCCACCGGGGAGCTGTTTTTT
>TRBJ2-2|TRBD1|TRBV7-2|few
CASSQNLPGTGSTGELFF
TGTGCCAGCAGCCAAAACCTGCCCGGGACAGGGTCCACCGGGGAGCTGTTTTTT
>TRBJ2-2|TRBD2|TRBV12-3/TRBV12-4|-
CASSRRTSGTGELFF
TGTGCCAGCAGCCGACGGACTAGCGGGACCGGGGAGCTGTTTTTT
>TRBJ2-5|-|TRBV20-1|-
CSARAQQETQYF
TGCAGTGCTAGGGCTCAGCAAGAGACCCAGTACTTC
>TRBJ1-2|-|TRBV20-1|-
CSARDLGRDHYGYTF
TGCAGTGCTAGAGATCTGGGGAGAGACCACTATGGCTACACCTTC
>TRBJ1-2|-|TRBV7-9|-
CASSLEWQGGYTF
TGTGCCAGCAGCTTAGAATGGCAGGGCGGGTACACCTTC
>TRBJ2-7|-|TRBV7-2|-
CASSSPTTGYSYEQYF
TGTGCCAGCAGTTCCCCCACGACAGGATACTCCTACGAGCAGTACTTC
>TRBJ2-7|TRBD1|TRBV7-9|-
CASSPPGTDYEQYF
TGTGCCAGCAGCCCACCGGGGACAGATTACGAGCAGTACTTC
>TRBJ1-4|-|TRBV2|-
CASSTGRGEEKLFF
TGTGCCAGCAGTACTGGACGGGGAGAGGAAAAACTGTTTTTT
>TRBJ2-5|-|TRBV10-3|-
CASSFQGRGETQYF
TGTGCCAGCAGTTTTCAGGGGCGAGGGGAGACCCAGTACTTC
>TRBJ1-5|-|TRBV7-9|-
CAWSVGQRNQPQHF
TGTGCCTGGAGTGTAGGTCAGAGGAATCAGCCCCAGCATTTT
>TRBJ1-1|TRBD1|TRBV7-8|many
CAIAQDRGTEAFF
TGTGCCATCGCGCAAGACAGGGGCACTGAAGCTTTCTTT
>TRBJ2-7|-|TRBV12-3/TRBV12-4|many
CASSFSLYEQYF
TGTGCCAGCAGTTTCAGCCTCTACGAGCAGTACTTC
>TRBJ2-5|-|TRBV10-1|many
CASSEGGYQETQYF
TGCGCCAGCAGTGAGGGGGGGTACCAAGAGACCCAGTACTTC
>TRBJ2-7|TRBD1|TRBV9|-
CASSVTGTGDEQYF
TGTGCCAGCAGCGTTACCGGGACAGGAGACGAGCAGTACTTC
>TRBJ1-1|-|TRBV7-9|-
CASSLAHQLNTEAFF
TGTGCCAGCAGCTTAGCGCACCAGTTGAACACTGAAGCTTTCTTT
>TRBJ1-2|TRBD1|TRBV25-1|many
CASSEWGQGNGYTF
TGTGCCAGCAGTGAATGGGGACAGGGAAATGGCTACACCTTC
>TRBJ1-5|-|TRBV9|-
CASSQERGHNQPQHF
TGTGCCAGCAGCCAAGAAAGGGGTCACAATCAGCCCCAGCATTTT
>TRBJ2-6|-|TRBV7-6|few
CASSPATGPSGANVLTF
TGTGCCAGCAGCCCGGCAACGGGACCCTCTGGGGCCAACGTCCTGACTTTC
>TRBJ1-2|-|TRBV2|few
CASAGKFTVVVGYTF
TGTGCCAGCGCCGGAAAATTTACGGTGGTGGTTGGCTACACCTTC
>TRBJ1-2|TRBD1|TRBV19|few
CASSSGGQWDGYTF
TGTGCCAGTAGTTCCGGGGGACAGTGGGATGGCTACACCTTC
>TRBJ1-5|TRBD1|TRBV24-1|-
CASPGTGIDQPQHF
TGTGCTAGCCCCGGGACAGGGATTGATCAGCCCCAGCATTTT
>TRBJ1-2|-|TRBV20-1|-
CSARLQRPHGYTF
TGCAGTGCTCGCCTACAGAGGCCCCATGGCTACACCTTC
>TRBJ1-6|-|TRBV6-5|few
CASRGRTGEGSPLHF
TGTGCCAGCAGAGGCCGGACGGGAGAGGGATCACCCCTCCACTTT
>TRBJ1-2|TRBD1|TRBV4-3|few
CASSHGQGSYGYTF
TGCGCCAGCAGCCATGGACAGGGTAGCTATGGCTACACCTTC
>TRBJ2-5|-|TRBV4-3|-
CASSQETAYQETQYF
TGCGCCAGCAGCCAGGAGACAGCGTACCAAGAGACCCAGTACTTC